This T cell receptor (beta chain) was profiled in a study of T cell responses to AZD1222 COVID-19 vaccine. The study's findings and limits: Along spike, vaccine-associated CD4 TCRs were found throughout, with dominance at 160-218 and 743-854. Rises in breadth and depth of Spike-specific TCRs came after two AZD1222 doses. Possibly, clonal diversity was underestimated; donors were largely white British and included more females.

In the case of this clone: Its antigen is not known.

Clones were read by immunoSEQ multiplex PCR, and TCRdb kept only the in-frame ones, dropping some. The sample lists more than 140,000 clones, around 89% occurring once. Per the germline V gene, CDR1 is KGHDR and CDR2 is SFDVKD. The CDR3 loop spans 15 amino acids. Unmatched junction bases numbered 6, after V lost 6 bases and J lost 2 bases. The source is an adult in good health. The chain couples TRBV24-1 to TRBJ2-3; 8 bases agree with TRBD1. Sample: peripheral blood, taken on day 0 of MenACWY control vaccination. The CDR3 bases are TGTGCCACCAGTCTCCCAGGGGGCCTCACAGATACGCAGTATTTT. It yields the protein CATSLPGGLTDTQYF.